Listed below are T cell receptor beta chains from one sample, sequenced in a study of blood T cell repertoires in COVID-19. Measured with immunoSEQ multiplex PCR; TCRdb has only the in-frame clones, and not every one. The profile shows roughly 190,000 clones, 88% of them singletons. The specimen sequenced was peripheral blood. The source of these receptors is a woman aged 40 to 50 who had recovered from COVID-19. Both conserved end residues are part of each CDR3. A D gene is named only where the DNA matches it firmly. The size of a clone is reported for some rows only, either as once, few or many, or as a class for expanded clones.

V gene: TRBV6-5
D gene: TRBD1
clone size: .
J gene: TRBJ1-2
CDR3 DNA: TGTGCCAGCAGTACCCGGGACAGGGGCGACTATGGCTACACCTTC
CDR3 protein: CASSTRDRGDYGYTF

V gene: TRBV7-9
D gene: TRBD1
clone size: .
J gene: TRBJ1-1
CDR3 DNA: TGTGCCAGCAGCTCAGGGGGCTCAGCGACTGAAGCTTTCTTT
CDR3 protein: CASSSGGSATEAFF

V gene: TRBV7-6
D gene: .
clone size: .
J gene: TRBJ2-3
CDR3 DNA: TGTGCCAGCAGCTTGATGGTTAGCGGCAACACAGATACGCAGTATTTT
CDR3 protein: CASSLMVSGNTDTQYF

V gene: TRBV5-1
D gene: TRBD1
clone size: .
J gene: TRBJ2-1
CDR3 DNA: TGCGCCAGCAGCTCAACGGGACAGGGCAATGAGCAGTTCTTC
CDR3 protein: CASSSTGQGNEQFF

V gene: TRBV5-1
D gene: TRBD2
clone size: .
J gene: TRBJ2-7
CDR3 DNA: TGCGCCAGTAATCCGGGACTAGCATACGAGCAGTACTTC
CDR3 protein: CASNPGLAYEQYF

V gene: TRBV7-8
D gene: .
clone size: .
J gene: TRBJ1-2
CDR3 DNA: TGTGCCAGCAGCTTACTTACGGTTACCTATGGCTACACCTTC
CDR3 protein: CASSLLTVTYGYTF

V gene: TRBV7-2
D gene: TRBD1
clone size: .
J gene: TRBJ1-5
CDR3 DNA: TGTGCCAGCAGTTTAGCCGGGACAGGGGTCAATCAGCCCCAGCATTTT
CDR3 protein: CASSLAGTGVNQPQHF

V gene: TRBV3-1/TRBV3-2
D gene: .
clone size: .
J gene: TRBJ1-6
CDR3 DNA: TGTGCCAGCAGCCAAGGGCAAGGGGTCTCACCCCTCCACTTT
CDR3 protein: CASSQGQGVSPLHF

V gene: TRBV13
D gene: .
clone size: .
J gene: TRBJ1-1
CDR3 DNA: TGTGCCAGCAGCGACGGGGGTTTCGAAGCTTTCTTT
CDR3 protein: CASSDGGFEAFF

V gene: TRBV6-2/TRBV6-3
D gene: .
clone size: .
J gene: TRBJ1-5
CDR3 DNA: TGTGCCAGCAGTAGGACGGGATTTAGCAATCAGCCCCAGCATTTT
CDR3 protein: CASSRTGFSNQPQHF

V gene: TRBV28
D gene: .
clone size: .
J gene: TRBJ1-2
CDR3 DNA: TGTGCCAGCAGTCTCTTCGGGTGGGGGGGCCACTATGGCTACACCTTC
CDR3 protein: CASSLFGWGGHYGYTF

V gene: TRBV5-6
D gene: .
clone size: .
J gene: TRBJ1-2
CDR3 DNA: TGTGCCAGCAGCAGTTCAGGACAGAATTGGAACTATGGCTACACCTTC
CDR3 protein: CASSSSGQNWNYGYTF

V gene: TRBV5-1
D gene: TRBD2
clone size: .
J gene: TRBJ2-2
CDR3 DNA: TGCGCCAGCAGCATACGTAGCGGGAGCCAGAACACCGGGGAGCTGTTTTTT
CDR3 protein: CASSIRSGSQNTGELFF

V gene: TRBV30
D gene: TRBD2
clone size: .
J gene: TRBJ2-3
CDR3 DNA: TGTGCCTGGAGTAGGCTAGCGGGAACCTCAGATACGCAGTATTTT
CDR3 protein: CAWSRLAGTSDTQYF

V gene: TRBV7-6
D gene: .
clone size: .
J gene: TRBJ1-4
CDR3 DNA: TGTGCCAGCTCCGACAGGCTGCCTAATGAAAAACTGTTTTTT
CDR3 protein: CASSDRLPNEKLFF

V gene: TRBV7-8
D gene: TRBD1
clone size: .
J gene: TRBJ2-2
CDR3 DNA: TGTGCCAGCAGTCGAAGTGGGGACAGGGGGTCCGGGGAGCTGTTTTTT
CDR3 protein: CASSRSGDRGSGELFF

V gene: TRBV5-1
D gene: .
clone size: few
J gene: TRBJ1-1
CDR3 DNA: TGCGCCAGCAGCCTTCAGGGTCCAGGGAACACTGAAGCTTTCTTT
CDR3 protein: CASSLQGPGNTEAFF

V gene: TRBV29-1
D gene: .
clone size: .
J gene: TRBJ1-3
CDR3 DNA: TGCAGCGTTGAGACCCCTCGGGGGGCATCTGGAAACACCATATATTTT
CDR3 protein: CSVETPRGASGNTIYF

V gene: TRBV5-1
D gene: .
clone size: .
J gene: TRBJ2-5
CDR3 DNA: TGCGCCAGCAGCGCAGGACAGCCCCAAGAGACCCAGTACTTC
CDR3 protein: CASSAGQPQETQYF

V gene: TRBV12-3/TRBV12-4
D gene: TRBD1
clone size: .
J gene: TRBJ2-7
CDR3 DNA: TGTGCCAGCAGTTTAAGGGACAGCTACGAGCAGTACTTC
CDR3 protein: CASSLRDSYEQYF

V gene: TRBV7-9
D gene: TRBD1
clone size: many
J gene: TRBJ1-5
CDR3 DNA: TGTGCCAGCAGCTTAGATGGGACAGCACATTTT
CDR3 protein: CASSLDGTAHF

V gene: TRBV30
D gene: TRBD1
clone size: few
J gene: TRBJ1-5
CDR3 DNA: TGTGCCTGGAGCGGACAGGCCTGGGATCAGCCCCAGCATTTT
CDR3 protein: CAWSGQAWDQPQHF

V gene: TRBV5-1
D gene: .
clone size: once
J gene: TRBJ1-6
CDR3 DNA: TGCGCCAGCAGCTTTCAGGGGTCCTATAATTCACCCCTCCACTTT
CDR3 protein: CASSFQGSYNSPLHF

V gene: TRBV7-9
D gene: TRBD1
clone size: .
J gene: TRBJ2-3
CDR3 DNA: TGTGCCAGCAGCCCCCACACCGGGACAGCTACGCAGTATTTT
CDR3 protein: CASSPHTGTATQYF

V gene: TRBV27
D gene: .
clone size: .
J gene: TRBJ1-5
CDR3 DNA: TGTGCCAGCAGTCTTCGGACAGATCTTCAGCCCCAGCATTTT
CDR3 protein: CASSLRTDLQPQHF

V gene: TRBV20-1
D gene: TRBD1
clone size: .
J gene: TRBJ2-5
CDR3 DNA: TGCAGTGCTAGTCTGGGGACAGGGAAGGAGACCCAGTACTTC
CDR3 protein: CSASLGTGKETQYF

V gene: TRBV11-2
D gene: TRBD2
clone size: .
J gene: TRBJ2-1
CDR3 DNA: TGTGCCAGCAGCTCGGGACTAGCGGGTATAACTGAGCAGTTCTTC
CDR3 protein: CASSSGLAGITEQFF

V gene: TRBV19
D gene: TRBD1
clone size: .
J gene: TRBJ1-1
CDR3 DNA: TGTGCCAGTAGATATGGACAGGGTGGGACTGAAGCTTTCTTT
CDR3 protein: CASRYGQGGTEAFF

V gene: TRBV6-5
D gene: .
clone size: .
J gene: TRBJ2-6
CDR3 DNA: TGTGCCAGCGCACCAAGCTTCTCTGGGGCCAACGTCCTGACTTTC
CDR3 protein: CASAPSFSGANVLTF